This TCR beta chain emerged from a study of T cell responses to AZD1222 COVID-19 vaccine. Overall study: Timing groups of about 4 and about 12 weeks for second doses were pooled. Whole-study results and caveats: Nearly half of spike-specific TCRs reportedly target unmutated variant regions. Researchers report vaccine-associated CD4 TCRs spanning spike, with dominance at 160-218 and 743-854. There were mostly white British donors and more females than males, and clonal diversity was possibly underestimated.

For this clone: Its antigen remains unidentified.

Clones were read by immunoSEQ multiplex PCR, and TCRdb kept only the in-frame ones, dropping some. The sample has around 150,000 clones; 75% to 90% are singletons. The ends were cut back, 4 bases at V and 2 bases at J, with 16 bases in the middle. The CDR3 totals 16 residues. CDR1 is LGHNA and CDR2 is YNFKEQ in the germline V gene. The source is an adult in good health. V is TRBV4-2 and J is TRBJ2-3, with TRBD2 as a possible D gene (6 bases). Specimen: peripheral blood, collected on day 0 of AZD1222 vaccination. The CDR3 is CASSPLGDSNTDTQYF. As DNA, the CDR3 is TGTGCCAGCAGCCCCTTGGGGGACTCTAACACAGATACGCAGTATTTT.